This T cell receptor beta chain was identified during a study of blood T cell repertoires in COVID-19. Study-wide context: Donors in the United States, Italy and Spain gave samples during acute or convalescent COVID-19. Sources were T cells, B-cell-depleted T cells, or PBMCs; the material itself was cDNA or gDNA.

This clone was picked up a small number of times. Source study methods: Amplified reference gene primers provided the basis for estimating nucleated cell counts. The method was immunoSEQ multiplex PCR; TCRdb's version includes in-frame clones alone and lacks a portion of them. Clone size and V and J calls were adopted from that table, with D and trimming inferred from the DNA. Of approximately 40,000 clones listed, about 88% are singletons. The V and J ends lost 5 bases and 4 bases respectively, with 16 bases between them. The CDR3 contains 15 residues. Germline CDR1 is MNHEY and CDR2 is SVGAGI. Sequencing used peripheral blood. This sequence was found in a man aged 45-60 years in a cohort sampled during active COVID-19. This rearrangement joins TRBV6-5 to TRBJ2-3, with D possibly being TRBD1 (6 bases). CDR3 sequence (DNA): TGTGCCAGCAGTCCACAGGGTCGGCTGTCAGATACGCAGTATTTT. Protein sequence: CASSPQGRLSDTQYF.